This T cell receptor (beta chain) emerged from a study of blood T cells in healthy people across ages. At the level of the study: Template switching captured about one barcoded beta molecule per two T cells.

This clonotype appeared a few times. For the second PCR, which ran for about 6 to 12 cycles, a sample-barcoded 5' primer and a J-beta primer mix were used. Each CDR3 protein is one row after TCRdb ran MiXCR on the 5' RACE reads. The sample records about 1.5 million distinct CDR3 sequences, approximately 39% being singletons. The CDR3 covers 14 residues. V dropped 4 bases and J dropped 8 bases, with 17 bases sitting between them. Germline-derived CDR1 and CDR2 are MDHEN and SYDVKM. The TCR was taken from a woman between 18 and 30 years old in good health. The gene calls are TRBV28 and TRBJ1-1; D is uncertain. Sequencing input: blood. DNA for the CDR3: TGTGCCAGCAGTTCCGTCGGGCGGGTATCCGAAGCTTTCTTT. Translation: CASSSVGRVSEAFF.